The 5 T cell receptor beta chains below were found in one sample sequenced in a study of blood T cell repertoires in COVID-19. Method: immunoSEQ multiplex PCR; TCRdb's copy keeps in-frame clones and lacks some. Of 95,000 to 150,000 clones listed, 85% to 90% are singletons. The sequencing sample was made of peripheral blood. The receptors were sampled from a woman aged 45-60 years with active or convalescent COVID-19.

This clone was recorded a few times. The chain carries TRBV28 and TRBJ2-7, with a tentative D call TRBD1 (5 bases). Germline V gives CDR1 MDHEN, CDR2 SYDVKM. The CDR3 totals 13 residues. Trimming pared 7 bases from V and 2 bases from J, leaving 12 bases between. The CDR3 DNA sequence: TGTGCCAGCATGCTTGGGGCAACCTACGAGCAGTACTTC. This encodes CASMLGATYEQYF. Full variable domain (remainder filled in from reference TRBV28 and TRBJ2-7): DVKVTQSSRYLVKRTGEKVFLECVQDMDHENMFWYRQDPGLGLRLIYFSYDVKMKEKGDIPEGYSVSREKKERFSLILESASTNQTSMYLCASMLGATYEQYFGPGTRLTVT.

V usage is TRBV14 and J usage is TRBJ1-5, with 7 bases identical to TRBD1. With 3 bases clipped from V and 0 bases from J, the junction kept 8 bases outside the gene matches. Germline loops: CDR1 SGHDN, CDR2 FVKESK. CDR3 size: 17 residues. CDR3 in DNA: TGTGCCAGCAGCCACCTGGACAGGAAATATAGCAATCAGCCCCAGCATTTT. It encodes CASSHLDRKYSNQPQHF.

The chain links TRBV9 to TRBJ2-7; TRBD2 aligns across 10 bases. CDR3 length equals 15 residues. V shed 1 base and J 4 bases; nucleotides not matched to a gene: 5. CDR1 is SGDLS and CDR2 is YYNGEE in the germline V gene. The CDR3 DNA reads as TGTGCCAGCAGCGTATGGGAGCGGGGGGGTTACGAGCAGTACTTC. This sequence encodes CASSVWERGGYEQYF.

CDR3 DNA: TGTGCCAGCACTCCCATCTATAACTCCTACGAGCAGTACTTC. This sequence encodes CASTPIYNSYEQYF. The chain joins TRBV25-1 to TRBJ2-7; the D is unclear. The CDR3 is 14 amino acids. V was cut by 7 bases and J by 0 bases, with 13 bases left in between. Germline values: CDR1 MGHDK, CDR2 SYGVNS.

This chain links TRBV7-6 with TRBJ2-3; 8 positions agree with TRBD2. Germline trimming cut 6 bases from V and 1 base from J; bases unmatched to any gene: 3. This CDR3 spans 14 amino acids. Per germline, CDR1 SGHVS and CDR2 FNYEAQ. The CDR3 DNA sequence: TGTGCCAGCAGTTACGGGGGGGGCACAGATACGCAGTATTTT. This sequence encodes CASSYGGGTDTQYF.